A single sample is the source of the 10 T cell receptor beta chains below, sequenced in a study of tumor-infiltrating lymphocytes in primary liver carcinoma. The roughly 17-31 mg bulk tissue piece was not sorted before simultaneous RNA and DNA extraction. TCR beta cDNA was prepared out of roughly 490 ng total RNA by means of a constant-region primer. For TCR beta, libraries were produced by three nested multiplex PCR rounds using slightly modified ARM-PCR. TRBV1-TRBV30 forward primers paired with a C-beta reverse primer drove the first two PCR rounds, around 9 cycles each. MiXCR, applied by TCRdb to the multiplex PCR reads, yields one record per CDR3 protein. Of 90,000 to 150,000 distinct CDR3 sequences in the sample, about two thirds were seen once. Sequencing was carried out using tumor-adjacent normal liver tissue. These receptors were collected from a woman in her fifties or sixties with primary liver carcinoma and hepatitis B virus infection.

The CDR3 DNA reads as TGTGCCAGCAGCTTGTGCGTTGCGGGAATGGCCGATACGCAGTATTTT. This gives the protein CASSLCVAGMADTQYF. The gene calls are TRBV5-5 and TRBJ2-3; D might be TRBD2 (6 bases). CDR1 is SGHKS, CDR2 YYEKEE, per germline (reference sequence). The V and J ends lost 1 base and 6 bases respectively, with 18 bases between them. The length of the CDR3 is 16 residues.

This clonotype was recorded at least ten times. This chain uses TRBV6-4 with TRBJ2-3; 8 nucleotides match TRBD2. Germline-derived CDR1 and CDR2 are MRHNA and SNTAGT. The CDR3 runs to 15 residues. The junction had 5 bases not matched to a gene; V was cut back by 5 bases and J by 1 base. The CDR3 sequence is CASSLTSERTDTQYF. CDR3 DNA sequence: TGTGCCAGCAGTCTGACTAGCGAGCGCACAGATACGCAGTATTTT.

A note on this clonotype: Since the CDR3 does not end with the conserved phenylalanine or tryptophan, this likely comes from a read error. The rearrangement links TRBV11-2 to TRBJ2-3; 7 nucleotides match TRBD2. The CDR3 covers 15 residues. Germline values: CDR1 SGHAT, CDR2 FQNNGV. The CDR3 DNA reads as TGTGCCAGCAGCTCCGGGACTATTCCTACAGATAGGCAGTATTAT. Translation: CASSSGTIPTDRQYY.

About this clonotype: This may be a read error, as it is one base from a much larger clone. V and J are TRBV28 and TRBJ2-5; D uncertain. V was trimmed by 6 bases and J by 0 bases, leaving 14 bases between them. Germline assignment: CDR1 MDHEN and CDR2 SYDVKM. This CDR3 contains 15 residues. As DNA, the CDR3 is TGTGCCAGCAGCAGAACTCAAGCCAACCAAGAGACCCAGTACTTC. Translation: CASSRTQANQETQYF. The full variable domain, its missing parts supplied by reference TRBV28 and TRBJ2-5, is DVKVTQSSRYLVKRTGEKVFLECVQDMDHENMFWYRQDPGLGLRLIYFSYDVKMKEKGDIPEGYSVSREKKERFSLILESASTNQTSMYLCASSRTQANQETQYFGPGTRLLVL.

The chain joins TRBV7-8 to TRBJ2-1, with unresolved D. CDR1 is SGHVS, CDR2 FQNEAQ, per germline. The CDR3 consists of 16 residues. With 1 base removed from V and 10 bases from J, the gap between germline ends came to 20 bases. CDR3 in DNA: TGTGCCAGCAGCTTAGGCCGCAGGACCCCCGATTGGGAGCAGTTCTTC. Amino acid sequence: CASSLGRRTPDWEQFF.

Notes on this clonotype: The junction and the germline gene differ at one end; a read error may be behind it. The rearrangement joins TRBV6-5 to TRBJ2-3; possible D gene TRBD2, 5 bases. Germline CDR1 MNHEY, CDR2 SVGAGI. The CDR3 is 15 residues long. The CDR3, as DNA: TGTACCAGCAGTCCCCCCAACCGTCCGGGGGATACGCAGTATTTT. It translates to CTSSPPNRPGDTQYF.

In the case of this clonotype: A much more abundant neighbour one base away suggests this may be a read error. V usage is TRBV21-1 and J usage is TRBJ2-5; the D call of TRBD1 is as the table states it, not checked on the DNA. TRBV21-1 is noted as a pseudogene. CDR3 length equals 12 residues. CDR3 DNA: TGTGCCAGAGGGGGGAGAGGAGAGACCCAGTACTTC. It encodes CARGGRGETQYF.

This rearrangement joins TRBV12-3 or TRBV12-4 to TRBJ1-5; no firm D call. The CDR3 loop spans 16 amino acids. Trimming stripped 1 base from V and 6 bases from J, with 16 bases between. As DNA, the CDR3 is TGTGCCAGCAGTTTAGGGCAGTCCTCCATGGGTCAGCCCCAGCATTTT. It specifies CASSLGQSSMGQPQHF.

As regards this clonotype: A much larger clone is a single base away; this may be a read error. In this CDR3 the conserved last residue, phenylalanine or tryptophan, is missing, so a read error is likely. The rearrangement links TRBV13 to TRBJ2-1; 7 bases match TRBD2. V dropped 5 bases and J dropped 1; count of bases not matched to a gene: 5. CDR1 PRHDT and CDR2 FYEKMQ come from the germline V gene (reference sequence). The CDR3 sequence is 15 residues long. The CDR3 here is CASSPREKSYNEQFS. The CDR3 nucleotides are TGTGCCAGCAGCCCGCGGGAGAAATCCTACAATGAGCAGTTCTCC.

On this clonotype itself: The CDR3 does not close with the conserved phenylalanine or tryptophan, likely indicating a read error. The V gene is TRBV6-5, the J gene TRBJ2-1; 10 bases are shared with TRBD2. The germline V gene has CDR1 MNHEY and CDR2 SVGAGI. V dropped 6 bases and J dropped 8; count of bases not matched to a gene: 10. The CDR3 is 15 residues long. The CDR3: CASRSVAGGHDEQFL. The CDR3 coding sequence is TGTGCCAGCAGGAGCGTAGCGGGAGGCCACGATGAGCAGTTCCTC.